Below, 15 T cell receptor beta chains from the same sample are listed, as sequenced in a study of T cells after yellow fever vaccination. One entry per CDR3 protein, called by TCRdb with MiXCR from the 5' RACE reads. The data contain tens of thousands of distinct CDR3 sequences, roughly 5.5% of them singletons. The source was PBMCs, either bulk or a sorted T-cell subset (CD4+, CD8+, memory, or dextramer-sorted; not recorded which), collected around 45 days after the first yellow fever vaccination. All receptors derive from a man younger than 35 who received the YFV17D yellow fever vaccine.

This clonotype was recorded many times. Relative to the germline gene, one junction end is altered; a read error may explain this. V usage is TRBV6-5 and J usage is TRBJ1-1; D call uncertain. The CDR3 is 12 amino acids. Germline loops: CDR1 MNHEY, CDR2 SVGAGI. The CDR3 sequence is CASSYPRLGMIF. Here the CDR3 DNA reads TGTGCCAGCAGTTACCCCAGACTCGGAATGATATTT.

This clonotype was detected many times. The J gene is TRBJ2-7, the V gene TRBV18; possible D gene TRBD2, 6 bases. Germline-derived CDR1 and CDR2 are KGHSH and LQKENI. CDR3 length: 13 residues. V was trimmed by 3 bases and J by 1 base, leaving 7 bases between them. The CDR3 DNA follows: TGTGCCAGCTCACCGGGGGGATCCTACGAGCAGTACGTC. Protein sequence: CASSPGGSYEQYV.

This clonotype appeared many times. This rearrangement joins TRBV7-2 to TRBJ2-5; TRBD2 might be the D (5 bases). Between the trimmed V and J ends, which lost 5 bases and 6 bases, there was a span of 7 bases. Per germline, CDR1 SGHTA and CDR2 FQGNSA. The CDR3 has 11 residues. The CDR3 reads CASSQRQTQYF. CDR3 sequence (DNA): TGTGCCAGCAGCCAGCGGCAGACCCAGTACTTC.

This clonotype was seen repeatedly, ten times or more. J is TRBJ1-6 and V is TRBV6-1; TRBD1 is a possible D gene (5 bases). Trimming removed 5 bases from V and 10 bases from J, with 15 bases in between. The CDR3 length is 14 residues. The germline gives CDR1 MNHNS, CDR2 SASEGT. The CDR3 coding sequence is TGTGCCAGCAGTATCGGGCTTCAGGGATCACCCCTCCACTTT. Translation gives CASSIGLQGSPLHF.

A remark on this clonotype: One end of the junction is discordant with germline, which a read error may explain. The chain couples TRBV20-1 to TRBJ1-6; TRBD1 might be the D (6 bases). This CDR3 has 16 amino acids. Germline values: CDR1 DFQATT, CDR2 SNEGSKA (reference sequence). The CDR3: CCARSGGSSYNSPLHF. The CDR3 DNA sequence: TGCTGTGCTAGATCCGGGGGCAGCTCCTATAATTCACCCCTCCACTTT.

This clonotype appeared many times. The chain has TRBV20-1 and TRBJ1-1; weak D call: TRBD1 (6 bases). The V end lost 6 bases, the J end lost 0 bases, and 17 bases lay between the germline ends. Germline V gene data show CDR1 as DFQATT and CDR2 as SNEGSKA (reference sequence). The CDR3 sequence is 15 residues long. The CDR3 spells CSARGWEGMNTEAFF. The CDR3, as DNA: TGCAGTGCAAGGGGGTGGGAGGGGATGAACACTGAAGCTTTCTTT.

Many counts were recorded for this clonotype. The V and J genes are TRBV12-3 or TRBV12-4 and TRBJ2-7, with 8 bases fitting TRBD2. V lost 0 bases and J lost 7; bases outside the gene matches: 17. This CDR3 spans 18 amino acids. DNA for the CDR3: TGTGCCAGCAGTTTAGCGCCAATTTCCGGGGGGGGCCGGTGGGAGCAGTACTTC. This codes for CASSLAPISGGGRWEQYF.

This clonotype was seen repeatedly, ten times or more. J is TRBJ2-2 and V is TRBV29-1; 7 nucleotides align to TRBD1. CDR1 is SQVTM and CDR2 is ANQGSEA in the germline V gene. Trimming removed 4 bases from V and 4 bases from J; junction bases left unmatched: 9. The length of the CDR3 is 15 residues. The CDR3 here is CSVVALTGPTGELFF. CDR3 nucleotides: TGCAGCGTTGTTGCCCTGACAGGGCCCACCGGGGAGCTGTTTTTT.

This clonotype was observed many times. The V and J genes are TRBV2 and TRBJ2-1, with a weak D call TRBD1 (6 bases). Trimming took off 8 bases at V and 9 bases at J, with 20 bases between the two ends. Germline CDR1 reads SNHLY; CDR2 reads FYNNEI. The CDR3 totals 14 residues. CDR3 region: CASPPGQDPGEQFF. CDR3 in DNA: TGTGCCAGCCCCCCGGGACAAGACCCTGGTGAGCAGTTCTTC.

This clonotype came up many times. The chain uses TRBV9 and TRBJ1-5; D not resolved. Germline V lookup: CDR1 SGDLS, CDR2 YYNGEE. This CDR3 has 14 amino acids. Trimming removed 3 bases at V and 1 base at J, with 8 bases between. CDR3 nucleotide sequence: TGTGCCAGCAGCGCCCCCCCAAGCAATCAGCCCCAGCATTTT. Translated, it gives CASSAPPSNQPQHF.

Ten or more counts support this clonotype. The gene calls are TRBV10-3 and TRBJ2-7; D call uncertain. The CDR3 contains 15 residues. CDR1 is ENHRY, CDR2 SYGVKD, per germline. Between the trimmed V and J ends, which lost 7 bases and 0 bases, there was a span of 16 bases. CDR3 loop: CAIISPRSTSYEQYF. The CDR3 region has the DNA TGTGCCATCATCTCCCCGCGGTCAACCTCCTACGAGCAGTACTTC.

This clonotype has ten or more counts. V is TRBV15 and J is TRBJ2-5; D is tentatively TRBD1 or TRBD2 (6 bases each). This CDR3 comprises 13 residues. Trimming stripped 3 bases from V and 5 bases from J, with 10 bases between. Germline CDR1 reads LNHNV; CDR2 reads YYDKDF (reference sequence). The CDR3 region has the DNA TGTGCCACCAGCAGTTTAGGGGGGGAGACCCAGTACTTC. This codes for CATSSLGGETQYF.

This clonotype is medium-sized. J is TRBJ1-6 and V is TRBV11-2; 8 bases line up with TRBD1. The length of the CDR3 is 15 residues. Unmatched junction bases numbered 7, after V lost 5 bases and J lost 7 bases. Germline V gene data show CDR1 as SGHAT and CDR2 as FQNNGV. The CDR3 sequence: CASSRQGPTNSPLHF. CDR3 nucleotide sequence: TGTGCCAGCAGCAGACAGGGGCCTACCAATTCACCCCTCCACTTT.

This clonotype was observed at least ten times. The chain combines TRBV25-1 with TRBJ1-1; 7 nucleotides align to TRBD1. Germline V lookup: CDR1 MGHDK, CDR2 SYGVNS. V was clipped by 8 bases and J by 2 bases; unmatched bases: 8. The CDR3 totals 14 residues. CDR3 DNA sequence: TGTGCCAGCTGGGCCCGGGACAGTAACACTGAAGCTTTCTTT. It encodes CASWARDSNTEAFF.

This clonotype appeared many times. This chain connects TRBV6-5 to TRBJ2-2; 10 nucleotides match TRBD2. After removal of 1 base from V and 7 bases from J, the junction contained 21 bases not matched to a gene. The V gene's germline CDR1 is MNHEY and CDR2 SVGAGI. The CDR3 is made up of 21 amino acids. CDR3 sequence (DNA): TGTGCCAGCAGTTACTTGTTCGGACAGATGAGCGGGGGGGCCTCGAACGGGGAGCTGTTTTTT. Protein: CASSYLFGQMSGGASNGELFF.